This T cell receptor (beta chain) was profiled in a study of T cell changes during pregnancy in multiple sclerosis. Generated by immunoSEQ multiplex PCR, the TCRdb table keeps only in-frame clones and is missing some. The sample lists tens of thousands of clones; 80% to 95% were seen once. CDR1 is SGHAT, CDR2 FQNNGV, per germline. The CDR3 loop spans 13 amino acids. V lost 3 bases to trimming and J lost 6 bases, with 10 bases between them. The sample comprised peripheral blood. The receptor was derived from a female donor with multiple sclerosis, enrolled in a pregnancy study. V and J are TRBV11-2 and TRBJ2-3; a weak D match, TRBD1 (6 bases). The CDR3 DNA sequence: TGTGCCAGCAGCTTTGCAGGGGAGGATACGCAGTATTTT. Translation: CASSFAGEDTQYF. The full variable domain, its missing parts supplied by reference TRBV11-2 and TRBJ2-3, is EAGVAQSPRYKIIEKRQSVAFWCNPISGHATLYWYQQILGQGPKLLIQFQNNGVVDDSQLPKDRFSAERLKGVDSTLKIQPAKLEDSAVYLCASSFAGEDTQYFGPGTRLTVL.